The source of this TCR beta chain is a study of regulatory T cells in long-lasting Graves disease. As for the study in general: The study enrolled newly diagnosed Graves' patients on antithyroid drugs under 3 months.

Arm-PCR of CDR3 regions and iRepertoire HTBI primers were the basis on which TCR beta libraries were built. One entry per CDR3 protein, called by TCRdb with MiXCR from the multiplex PCR reads. The table records a few hundred thousand distinct CDR3 sequences, around 15% of them present only once. Time point reported: newly diagnosed GD, antithyroid drugs for less than 3 months. PBMC RNA served as the TCR library source. This clonotype was found a few times. No antigen is known for it. Study conclusions and caveats: Preferential use of TRBV28, TRBJ1-2 and TRBJ2-5 was seen in persistent disease.

Germline V gives CDR1 SGHTA, CDR2 FQGNSA. There are 13 residues in the CDR3. V dropped 6 bases and J dropped 3 bases, with 11 bases sitting between them. The same data also contributed to another study, on T cells in Graves' hyperthyroidism and ophthalmopathy. In that study: Blood also held most thyroid clonotypes expanded beyond 0.001.

The genes are TRBV7-2 and TRBJ1-1; D might be TRBD1 (5 bases). The sample in question was peripheral blood mononuclear cells (PBMCs), obtained at new diagnosis, from a patient treated with antithyroid drugs. This TCR was sampled from a woman younger than 35 with Graves disease. The CDR3 nucleotides are TGTGCCAGCAGAGATCAGGGACACACTGAAGCTTTCTTT. Translated: CASRDQGHTEAFF.